The 26 T cell receptor beta chains below come from one sample, sequenced in a study of beta chain features in type 1 diabetes. The study reverse transcribed the entire isolated RNA, so it sequenced expressed TCRB transcripts. TCRdb's copy holds only in-frame clones and misses some; the assay was immunoSEQ multiplex PCR. Found here are about 150,000 clones, about 8.5% of them singletons; the top ten hold about 0.6%. The source material was central memory CD4+ T cells from blood. The source of these receptors is a man between 18 and 29 years old in good health.

This clone was recorded a few times. This chain uses TRBV6-1 with TRBJ2-7, with a weak D call TRBD1 (6 bases). Trimming left V 7 bases short and J 3 bases short, with 13 bases between. Germline loops: CDR1 MNHNS, CDR2 SASEGT. CDR3 length equals 13 residues. This CDR3 reads CASIRGGYYEQYF. In DNA, the CDR3 is TGTGCCAGCATCCGTGGGGGCTACTACGAGCAGTACTTC.

This clone has at least ten counts. This chain uses TRBV30 with TRBJ2-5; a weak D match, TRBD1 (6 bases). V lost 2 bases, J lost 2 bases, and 9 bases lay in between. This CDR3 is 13 amino acids long. Germline CDR1 and CDR2: GTSNPN and SVGIG (reference sequence). CDR3 protein: CAWSHRVQETQYF. The CDR3 DNA follows: TGTGCCTGGAGTCACAGGGTGCAAGAGACCCAGTACTTC.

This clone was seen only a few times. The V gene is TRBV19, the J gene TRBJ1-5, with D uncertain. CDR1 is LNHDA, CDR2 SQIVND, per germline (reference sequence). This CDR3 has 13 amino acids. Between the trimmed V and J ends, which lost 3 bases and 7 bases, there was a span of 10 bases. CDR3 in amino acids: CASSIGVSQPQHF. CDR3 coding DNA: TGTGCCAGTAGTATCGGGGTTAGCCAGCCCCAGCATTTT.

In this sample, this clone turned up a few times. This chain links TRBV5-6 with TRBJ1-1, with D possibly TRBD1 on 5 matching bases. There are 14 residues in the CDR3. CDR1 and CDR2 (germline): SGHDT, YYEEEE. The V end was cut by 4 bases, the J end by 11 bases, with 21 bases between. The CDR3 DNA sequence: TGTGCCAGCAGCCCGAACCTTGGGGGAGGTGGGGCTTTCTTT. It specifies CASSPNLGGGGAFF. The whole variable domain, remainder taken from reference TRBV5-6 and TRBJ1-1, is DAGVTQSPTHLIKTRGQQVTLRCSPKSGHDTVSWYQQALGQGPQFIFQYYEEEERQRGNFPDRFSGHQFPNYSSELNVNALLLGDSALYLCASSPNLGGGGAFFGQGTRLTVV.

This clone was counted between two and nine times. The rearrangement links TRBV6-5 to TRBJ2-4; D may be TRBD1 (6 bases). CDR1 and CDR2 from the germline V gene are MNHEY and SVGAGI. The CDR3 contains 13 residues. V lost 0 bases and J 8 bases, leaving 8 bases between the germline ends. The DNA of the CDR3 is TGTGCCAGCAGTTACTCCAGGGGTCACATTCAGTACTTC. Translation gives CASSYSRGHIQYF.

This clone was counted at least ten times. The chain is built from TRBV28 and TRBJ1-1; D not certain. V dropped 4 bases and J dropped 3 bases, with 3 bases sitting between them. Germline assignment: CDR1 MDHEN and CDR2 SYDVKM. The CDR3 length is 11 residues. CDR3 loop: CASSSDTEAFF. The CDR3 DNA is TGTGCCAGCAGTTCCGACACTGAAGCTTTCTTT.

This clone was counted only a few times. CDR3 sequence (DNA): TGTGCCAGCAGCTTTGGAGGACAGGGCCAACAGCCCCAGCATTTT. It encodes CASSFGGQGQQPQHF. The chain combines TRBV11-2 with TRBJ1-5, with 8 positions matching TRBD1. The V gene end was trimmed by 3 bases and the J gene end by 7 bases; junction bases not matched to a gene: 8. This CDR3 is 15 amino acids long. Germline-derived CDR1 and CDR2 are SGHAT and FQNNGV.

This clone has only a few counts. The rearrangement joins TRBV30 to TRBJ1-6; D uncertain. The germline V and J ends were trimmed by 5 bases and 10 bases, with 15 bases remaining between them. The CDR3 sequence is 13 residues long. Germline V gene lookup returns CDR1 GTSNPN and CDR2 SVGIG (reference sequence). The CDR3 sequence is CAWGGGIWSPLHF. The CDR3 coding sequence is TGTGCCTGGGGTGGAGGAATTTGGTCACCCCTCCACTTT.

The V gene is TRBV29-1, the J gene TRBJ2-7; 7 bases match TRBD1. From germline, CDR1 is SQVTM and CDR2 ANQGSEA. The CDR3 covers 15 residues. After removal of 5 bases from V and 0 bases from J, the junction contained 10 bases not matched to a gene. In nucleotides, the CDR3 is TGCAGCGTTTCAGGACAGGACTCGAGCTCCTACGAGCAGTACTTC. This gives the protein CSVSGQDSSSYEQYF.

The chain recombines TRBV15 with TRBJ2-7; 14 nucleotides align to TRBD2. Germline V gene data show CDR1 as LNHNV and CDR2 as YYDKDF (reference sequence). CDR3 length equals 14 residues. J was trimmed by 4 bases and V by 8 bases; bases with no gene match: 4. The CDR3 region is CATSGLAGAYEQYF. CDR3 sequence (DNA): TGTGCCACCTCGGGACTAGCGGGAGCTTACGAGCAGTACTTC.

In its sample, this clone was seen a few times. The CDR3 spells CASSLLGGAYEQYF. The CDR3 coding sequence is TGTGCCAGCAGCTTGTTAGGCGGGGCCTACGAGCAGTACTTC. The chain uses TRBV5-4 and TRBJ2-7, with D possibly matching TRBD2 (6 bases). The V end lost 1 base, the J end lost 2 bases, and 10 bases lay between the germline ends. CDR1 and CDR2 (germline): SGHNT, YYREEE (reference sequence). The CDR3 contains 14 residues.

The chain combines TRBV6-5 with TRBJ2-7; 9 nucleotides line up with TRBD1. The junction had 9 bases not matched to a gene; V was cut back by 7 bases and J by 5 bases. There are 14 residues in the CDR3. Per the germline V gene, CDR1 is MNHEY and CDR2 is SVGAGI. The CDR3 loop is CASNSGQGNNEQYF. CDR3 sequence (DNA): TGTGCCAGCAACTCGGGACAGGGTAACAACGAGCAGTACTTC.

This clone was seen ten or more times. The chain carries TRBV29-1 and TRBJ1-2; TRBD1 agrees at 9 bases. This CDR3 spans 14 amino acids. Germline CDR1 reads SQVTM; CDR2 reads ANQGSEA. J gave up 7 bases and V 1 base, and 7 bases lay outside the gene matches. The CDR3 DNA follows: TGCAGCGTTGAAGCAGGACAGGGGCATCGTGGCTACACCTTC. Residues: CSVEAGQGHRGYTF.

The chain has TRBV30 and TRBJ1-5, with unresolved D. There are 13 residues in the CDR3. Germline CDR1 GTSNPN, CDR2 SVGIG (reference sequence). V shed 3 bases and J shed 7 bases, with 13 bases lying between them. CDR3 amino acids: CAWRGGLKQPQHF. In DNA, the CDR3 is TGTGCCTGGAGGGGAGGGTTAAAACAGCCCCAGCATTTT.

This clone was observed a handful of times. The chain links TRBV5-4 to TRBJ2-3; possibly TRBD2 for D (5 bases). V lost 6 bases, J lost 4 bases, and 12 bases lay in between. This CDR3 contains 13 residues. CDR1 and CDR2 (germline): SGHNT, YYREEE (reference sequence). For the CDR3, the DNA is TGTGCCAGCAACCGGGAAGACGCAGATACGCAGTATTTT. It is translated as CASNREDADTQYF.

This clone was counted many times. The same CDR3 can be traced to other DNA sequences in this sample. The chain carries TRBV7-9 and TRBJ1-2; the D gene is possibly TRBD1 (5 bases). Germline lookup yields CDR1 SEHNR and CDR2 FQNEAQ (reference sequence). CDR3 size: 13 residues. Trimming removed 1 base at V and 3 bases at J, with 6 bases between. The CDR3 protein is CASSLGQHYGYTF. The CDR3 DNA reads as TGTGCCAGCAGCTTAGGACAGCACTATGGCTACACCTTC.

V and J are TRBV2 and TRBJ1-1; the match to TRBD1 covers 7 bases. J was trimmed by 1 base and V by 6 bases; bases with no gene match: 5. Germline-derived CDR1 and CDR2 are SNHLY and FYNNEI. This CDR3 has 14 residues. The CDR3 sequence: CASSPDRPNTEAFF. CDR3 nucleotide sequence: TGTGCCAGCAGCCCGGACAGGCCGAACACTGAAGCTTTCTTT. Filled out from reference TRBV2 and TRBJ1-1, the complete variable domain reads EPEVTQTPSHQVTQMGQEVILRCVPISNHLYFYWYRQILGQKVEFLVSFYNNEISEKSEIFDDQFSVERPDGSNFTLKIRSTKLEDSAMYFCASSPDRPNTEAFFGQGTRLTVV.

In this sample, this clone turned up a few times. The chain carries TRBV5-1 and TRBJ2-1, with 8 positions matching TRBD2. Per the germline V gene, CDR1 is SGHRS and CDR2 is YFSETQ. The CDR3 has 18 amino acids. With 4 bases clipped from V and 0 bases from J, the junction kept 12 bases outside the gene matches. Here the CDR3 reads CASSPGGSGGISYNEQFF. The CDR3, as DNA: TGCGCCAGCAGCCCCGGGGGGAGCGGGGGAATCTCCTACAATGAGCAGTTCTTC.

The chain is built from TRBV7-2 and TRBJ1-2; 9 bases align to TRBD1. Germline V gene data show CDR1 as SGHTA and CDR2 as FQGNSA. With 0 bases clipped from V and 4 bases from J, the junction kept 6 bases outside the gene matches. The CDR3 sequence is 16 residues long. This CDR3 reads CASSLAARTGAYGYTF. CDR3 DNA sequence: TGTGCCAGCAGCTTAGCGGCCCGGACAGGGGCCTATGGCTACACCTTC.

This chain connects TRBV5-6 to TRBJ2-5, with TRBD2 as a possible D gene (6 bases). The CDR3 is 14 amino acids. Deletions cut 2 bases from V and 4 bases from J, with 12 bases between. Germline CDR1 is SGHDT and CDR2 is YYEEEE. The chain's CDR3 is CASSFPTSPETQYF. The DNA for the CDR3 is TGTGCCAGCAGCTTCCCGACTAGTCCAGAGACCCAGTACTTC.

The chain couples TRBV7-9 to TRBJ2-7; 12 nucleotides match TRBD2. This CDR3 spans 15 amino acids. From germline, CDR1 is SEHNR and CDR2 FQNEAQ (reference sequence). V lost 5 bases, J lost 9 bases, and 11 bases stayed unmatched. This CDR3 reads CASSTRTSGVSGQYF. CDR3 coding DNA: TGTGCCAGCAGCACGAGGACTAGCGGGGTGAGCGGGCAGTACTTC.

The sample holds many counts of this clone. V gene TRBV7-9 combines with J gene TRBJ2-5; tentative D call: TRBD1 (6 bases). The CDR3 totals 17 residues. The V and J ends lost 4 bases and 2 bases respectively, with 20 bases between them. CDR1 and CDR2 from the germline V gene are SEHNR and FQNEAQ (reference sequence). Here the CDR3 reads CASSSYRDTRGQETQYF. In DNA, the CDR3 is TGTGCCAGCAGCTCATACCGGGACACCAGAGGGCAAGAGACCCAGTACTTC.

This clone has a single count. The chain joins TRBV6-5 to TRBJ2-2, with TRBD1 matching 8 bases. Germline values: CDR1 MNHEY, CDR2 SVGAGI. V was clipped by 6 bases and J by 3 bases; unmatched bases: 3. This CDR3 has 14 residues. The CDR3 loop is CASRPDRDTGELFF. As DNA, the CDR3 is TGTGCCAGCAGACCGGACAGGGACACCGGGGAGCTGTTTTTT.

This clone turned up a few times. The V and J genes are TRBV29-1 and TRBJ1-2, with a possible D match to TRBD1 (5 bases). This CDR3 is 15 amino acids long. From germline, CDR1 is SQVTM and CDR2 ANQGSEA. V lost 0 bases and J 8 bases, leaving 19 bases between the germline ends. DNA for the CDR3: TGCAGCGTTGAAGAAGAACACACGGGGACTATCGGCTACACCTTC. Translating gives CSVEEEHTGTIGYTF.

In nucleotides, the CDR3 is TGTGCCAGCTATGGACAGGGGGGATATGGCTACACCTTC. Translated: CASYGQGGYGYTF. V and J are TRBV6-5 and TRBJ1-2; 10 bases match TRBD1. With V trimmed by 8 bases and J by 5 bases, 5 bases remained unmatched. The CDR3 contains 13 residues. The germline gives CDR1 MNHEY, CDR2 SVGAGI.

This clone appeared a few times. The chain is built from TRBV2 and TRBJ2-1; weak D call: TRBD2 (5 bases). Trimming took off 7 bases at V and 0 bases at J, with 7 bases between the two ends. Germline V gene data show CDR1 as SNHLY and CDR2 as FYNNEI. The CDR3 consists of 13 residues. The CDR3 loop reads CASTGGSYNEQFF. CDR3 bases: TGTGCCAGCACAGGAGGCTCCTACAATGAGCAGTTCTTC.